One and the same sample provided the 15 T cell receptor beta chains below, sequenced in a study of T cell changes during pregnancy in multiple sclerosis. TCRdb keeps only in-frame clones here, not all; method: immunoSEQ multiplex PCR. In the table there are about 96,000 clones, approximately 92% of which are singletons. The sequencing here drew on peripheral blood, taken in the first trimester of pregnancy. These receptors came from a female donor with multiple sclerosis, enrolled in a pregnancy study.

V and J are TRBV6-5 and TRBJ1-5; D gene ambiguous. Germline values: CDR1 MNHEY, CDR2 SVGAGI. V lost 1 base and J lost 5, with 12 bases in between. This CDR3 contains 15 residues. The CDR3 region has the DNA TGTGCCAGCAGTTACTACGCAGGTCCTGATCAGCCCCAGCATTTT. It is translated as CASSYYAGPDQPQHF.

This clone has more than one count but fewer than ten. V and J are TRBV29-1 and TRBJ1-1; perhaps TRBD1 as D (6 bases). V was trimmed by 1 base and J by 3 bases, leaving 6 bases between them. The CDR3 is 12 residues long. Germline CDR1 SQVTM, CDR2 ANQGSEA. The CDR3 loop reads CSVEAGDTEAFF. The CDR3 coding sequence is TGCAGCGTTGAAGCAGGGGACACTGAAGCTTTCTTT.

V and J are TRBV7-9 and TRBJ1-3, with D maybe TRBD1 (5 bases). Trimming pared 2 bases from V and 9 bases from J, leaving 14 bases between. The CDR3 contains 14 residues. Germline V gene sequence: CDR1 SEHNR, CDR2 FQNEAQ (reference sequence). As DNA, the CDR3 is TGTGCCAGCAGCTTAATGGACACCCAGGGCACCATATATTTT. Protein: CASSLMDTQGTIYF.

The genes are TRBV5-8 and TRBJ2-6; D unresolved. V was pared by 5 bases and J by 2 bases, with 11 bases between. The CDR3 is made up of 15 amino acids. Germline CDR1 is SGHTS and CDR2 is YDEGEE. The CDR3 bases are TGTGCCAGCAGTCGTGGGCATGCTGGGGCCAACGTCCTGACTTTC. It codes for CASSRGHAGANVLTF. The whole variable domain, remainder taken from reference TRBV5-8 and TRBJ2-6, is EAGVTQSPTHLIKTRGQQATLRCSPISGHTSVYWYQQALGLGLQFLLWYDEGEERNRGNFPPRFSGRQFPNYSSELNVNALELEDSALYLCASSRGHAGANVLTFGAGSRLTVL.

J is TRBJ2-3 and V is TRBV13; tentative D call: TRBD2 (7 bases). Trimming stripped 2 bases from V and 3 bases from J, with 15 bases between. The CDR3 spans 16 residues. The germline CDR1 and CDR2 sequences are PRHDT and FYEKMQ (reference sequence). CDR3 sequence reads: CASSLRGGTITDTQYF. CDR3 nucleotides: TGTGCCAGCAGCTTAAGGGGGGGGACCATAACAGATACGCAGTATTTT.

V and J are TRBV28 and TRBJ1-4, with TRBD1 matching over 7 bases. V trimming: 5 bases; J trimming: 2 bases; junction bases outside the gene matches: 5. From germline, CDR1 is MDHEN and CDR2 SYDVKM. The CDR3 totals 15 residues. CDR3 sequence reads: CASSRRGHTNEKLFF. CDR3 bases: TGTGCCAGCAGTCGGAGGGGGCACACTAATGAAAAACTGTTTTTT.

This chain connects TRBV9 to TRBJ2-7; 9 bases align to TRBD1. In germline, CDR1 is SGDLS, CDR2 YYNGEE. V lost 0 bases, J lost 5 bases, and 9 bases stayed unmatched. The CDR3 totals 16 residues. CDR3 in amino acids: CASSVGPGQGVNEQYF. The DNA for the CDR3 is TGTGCCAGCAGCGTAGGACCGGGACAGGGAGTGAACGAGCAGTACTTC.

The chain links TRBV1 to TRBJ2-7; the table's D call of TRBD2 was not tested on the DNA. TRBV1 is described as a pseudogene. This CDR3 region has 18 residues. DNA of the CDR3: TGCACCAGCAGCCAAGATGAGAGGACCACACTAGGCTCCTACGAGCAGTACTTC. Translated, it gives CTSSQDERTTLGSYEQYF.

The chain is built from TRBV7-2 and TRBJ2-7; D might be TRBD2 (6 bases). Germline CDR1 and CDR2: SGHTA and FQGNSA. This CDR3 region has 12 residues. Trimming took 3 bases from V and 6 from J, leaving 9 bases between them. The CDR3 protein is CASSFTSSEQYF. CDR3 sequence (DNA): TGTGCCAGCAGCTTTACTAGCAGCGAGCAGTACTTC.

The rearrangement uses TRBV28 and TRBJ1-5; 7 bases fit TRBD1. V was clipped by 3 bases and J by 7 bases; unmatched bases: 9. Germline V gene data show CDR1 as MDHEN and CDR2 as SYDVKM. The CDR3 is made up of 15 amino acids. CDR3 nucleotides: TGTGCCAGCAGTTTGGAGGGGGCGCTGGGGCAGCCCCAGCATTTT. Protein: CASSLEGALGQPQHF.

The chain is built from TRBV2 and TRBJ2-3; D gene ambiguous. Germline V gives CDR1 SNHLY, CDR2 FYNNEI. V dropped 5 bases and J dropped 1 base, with 13 bases sitting between them. The CDR3 sequence is 15 residues long. The CDR3 sequence is CASSTTPLGTDTQYF. The CDR3 region has the DNA TGTGCCAGCAGTACTACCCCCTTAGGCACAGATACGCAGTATTTT. Complete variable domain (other parts from reference TRBV2 and TRBJ2-3): EPEVTQTPSHQVTQMGQEVILRCVPISNHLYFYWYRQILGQKVEFLVSFYNNEISEKSEIFDDQFSVERPDGSNFTLKIRSTKLEDSAMYFCASSTTPLGTDTQYFGPGTRLTVL.

The chain has TRBV4-2 and TRBJ1-1; D gene ambiguous. The ends were cut back, 3 bases at V and 1 base at J, with 12 bases in the middle. The CDR3 spans 15 residues. Germline CDR1 LGHNA, CDR2 YNFKEQ. CDR3 in DNA: TGTGCCAGCAGCCAGAATCAGGCGTCGAACACTGAAGCTTTCTTT. It encodes CASSQNQASNTEAFF.

V is TRBV29-1 and J is TRBJ2-1, with 7 bases lining up with TRBD2. V gave up 7 bases and J gave up 12 bases; unmatched junction bases: 12. The CDR3 spans 12 residues. Per the germline V gene, CDR1 is SQVTM and CDR2 is ANQGSEA. CDR3 nucleotides: TGCAGCGCCGGACTAGAAGCGGTCCTGCAGTTCTTC. Translated: CSAGLEAVLQFF.

The chain couples TRBV28 to TRBJ2-6, with TRBD1 matching 8 bases. V shed 7 bases and J 0 bases; nucleotides not matched to a gene: 11. The CDR3 runs to 18 residues. The germline CDR1 and CDR2 sequences are MDHEN and SYDVKM. The DNA for the CDR3 is TGTGCCAGCAAAGAGAACAGGGGGACCTTCTCTGGGGCCAACGTCCTGACTTTC. It yields the protein CASKENRGTFSGANVLTF. Complete variable domain (other parts from reference TRBV28 and TRBJ2-6): DVKVTQSSRYLVKRTGEKVFLECVQDMDHENMFWYRQDPGLGLRLIYFSYDVKMKEKGDIPEGYSVSREKKERFSLILESASTNQTSMYLCASKENRGTFSGANVLTFGAGSRLTVL.

V usage is TRBV2 and J usage is TRBJ2-1; tentative D call: TRBD1 (6 bases). The CDR3 is made up of 15 amino acids. Germline loops: CDR1 SNHLY, CDR2 FYNNEI. Trimming removed 4 bases at V and 3 bases at J, with 13 bases between. The CDR3 bases are TGTGCCAGCAGTGTCCGGGACATAGGCTACAATGAGCAGTTCTTC. Amino acid sequence: CASSVRDIGYNEQFF.